The 20 T cell receptor beta chains given below trace back to one sample, sequenced in a study of blood T cells in healthy people across ages. The second PCR ran roughly 6 to 11 cycles with a sample-barcoded 5' primer and J-beta primers. MiXCR, applied by TCRdb to the 5' RACE reads, yields one record per CDR3 protein. The sample holds more than 800,000 distinct CDR3 sequences, 29% seen once. Source material: blood. These receptors were obtained from a woman at least 80 years old in good health.

This clonotype was found a few times. The chain joins TRBV7-9 to TRBJ1-6, with 7 bases that match TRBD1. The CDR3 runs to 16 residues. V trimming: 4 bases; J trimming: 7 bases; junction bases outside the gene matches: 10. The germline CDR1 and CDR2 sequences are SEHNR and FQNEAQ (reference sequence). The DNA for the CDR3 is TGTGCCAGCAGCTACCCAACAGGGGTGGGGAATTCACCCCTCCACTTT. Amino acid sequence: CASSYPTGVGNSPLHF.

V and J are TRBV10-3 and TRBJ2-1; 14 bases are a match to TRBD2. CDR3 length: 15 residues. The V gene's germline CDR1 is ENHRY and CDR2 SYGVKD. V dropped 4 bases and J dropped 5; count of bases not matched to a gene: 1. DNA of the CDR3: TGTGCCATCAGTGGGACTAGCGGGAGGCACAATGAGCAGTTCTTC. This gives the protein CAISGTSGRHNEQFF.

This clonotype appeared a few times. This may come from a read error, since a much larger clone is one base off. This chain links TRBV7-2 with TRBJ2-3; D remains ambiguous. Germline loops: CDR1 SGHTA, CDR2 FQGNSA. The germline V and J ends were trimmed by 2 bases and 1 base, with 10 bases remaining between them. The CDR3 runs to 15 residues. The CDR3 region has the DNA TGTGCCAGCAGCTTATGGCTATCCCGCACAGATACGCAGTATTTT. Its protein is CASSLWLSRTDTQYF.

This clonotype was recorded a few times. This may stem from a read error, because a much larger clone lies one nucleotide away. This chain links TRBV4-2 with TRBJ2-7; D perhaps matches TRBD2 (7 bases). V gave up 1 base and J gave up 7 bases, with 14 bases separating them. From germline, CDR1 is LGHNA and CDR2 YNFKEQ. CDR3 size: 14 residues. The CDR3: CASSQGGGHNEQYF. In DNA form, the CDR3 reads TGTGCCAGCAGCCAAGGGGGGGGGCACAATGAGCAGTACTTC.

The chain employs TRBV6-2 or TRBV6-3 and TRBJ2-1; TRBD1 aligns across 9 bases. The CDR3 consists of 16 residues. Germline V gene lookup returns CDR1 MNHEY and CDR2 SVGEGT. V was clipped by 2 bases and J by 8 bases; unmatched bases: 10. This CDR3 is CASSYPPGQGYHEQFF. The CDR3 bases are TGTGCCAGCAGTTACCCACCGGGACAGGGTTACCATGAGCAGTTCTTC.

The J gene is TRBJ2-2, the V gene TRBV7-6; a weak D match, TRBD1 (7 bases). The V end was cut by 4 bases, the J end by 1 base, with 22 bases between. Germline V gene sequence: CDR1 SGHVS, CDR2 FNYEAQ. The CDR3 totals 19 residues. The DNA of the CDR3 is TGTGCCAGCAGCTCCTTATCTAGCGAGGGGGCCGGGAACACCGGGGAGCTGTTTTTT. Protein sequence: CASSSLSSEGAGNTGELFF.

As for this clonotype: A read error may account for a junction end that differs from germline. The genes are TRBV4-3 and TRBJ1-1; no clear D. Germline loops: CDR1 LGHNA, CDR2 YSLEER. The CDR3 covers 13 residues. DNA of the CDR3: TGCGCCCGCAGCCGAAACCAGGCCGGTCAAGCTTTCTTT. It codes for CARSRNQAGQAFF.

This clonotype was observed many times. The chain uses TRBV20-1 and TRBJ1-4; D is undetermined. The germline V gene encodes CDR1 DFQATT and CDR2 SNEGSKA (reference sequence). V gave up 3 bases and J gave up 5 bases, with 13 bases separating them. The CDR3 covers 14 residues. CDR3: CSARGFRKNEKLFF. The CDR3 DNA is TGCAGTGCTAGGGGCTTTAGGAAAAATGAAAAACTGTTTTTT.

This sequence joins TRBV7-2 and TRBJ2-4, with 7 bases fitting TRBD1. V lost 5 bases and J lost 13; bases outside the gene matches: 11. Per the germline V gene, CDR1 is SGHTA and CDR2 is FQGNSA. The CDR3 is made up of 13 amino acids. CDR3 sequence reads: CASSPDRAKEQYF. The CDR3 DNA is TGTGCCAGCAGCCCTGACAGGGCCAAGGAGCAGTACTTC.

This clonotype occurred a few times. The chain recombines TRBV7-2 with TRBJ1-2; D is unclear. Trimming took off 4 bases at V and 8 bases at J, with 20 bases between the two ends. The length of the CDR3 is 15 residues. Germline V gene lookup returns CDR1 SGHTA and CDR2 FQGNSA. CDR3: CASSSNLQAHLGYTF. For the CDR3, the DNA is TGTGCCAGCAGCTCAAACCTGCAGGCCCATTTAGGCTACACCTTC.

This clonotype was seen many times. The chain couples TRBV20-1 to TRBJ2-3, with a possible D match to TRBD2 (5 bases). The CDR3 extends over 14 amino acids. Trimming removed 6 bases at V and 1 base at J, with 14 bases between. In germline, CDR1 is DFQATT, CDR2 SNEGSKA (reference sequence). This CDR3 reads CSAKVPRGTDTQYF. The CDR3 nucleotides are TGCAGTGCCAAAGTACCGCGGGGCACAGATACGCAGTATTTT.

At least ten counts were recorded for this clonotype. The J gene is TRBJ2-5, the V gene TRBV18, with D possibly matching TRBD1 (5 bases). V lost 2 bases and J lost 2, with 12 bases in between. The length of the CDR3 is 15 residues. Per the germline V gene, CDR1 is KGHSH and CDR2 is LQKENI. CDR3 loop: CASSPGRTQQETQYF. Written as DNA, the CDR3 is TGTGCCAGCTCACCAGGCCGGACACAGCAAGAGACCCAGTACTTC. The full variable domain, with the rest looked up from reference TRBV18 and TRBJ2-5, is NAGVMQNPRHLVRRRGQEARLRCSPMKGHSHVYWYRQLPEEGLKFMVYLQKENIIDESGMPKERFSAEFPKEGPSILRIQQVVRGDSAAYFCASSPGRTQQETQYFGPGTRLLVL.

For the CDR3, the DNA is TGTGCCAGCAGCCAGCCCGACAGGGAAGCTTTCTTT. The encoded protein is CASSQPDREAFF. The rearrangement uses TRBV12-3 or TRBV12-4 and TRBJ1-1; possible D gene TRBD1, 6 bases. Deletions cut 6 bases from V and 8 bases from J, with 13 bases between. The CDR3 has 12 amino acids.

The table lists this clonotype with many counts. V usage is TRBV24-1 and J usage is TRBJ2-1; 8 positions match TRBD1. Germline V gives CDR1 KGHDR, CDR2 SFDVKD. This CDR3 has 13 residues. The J segment lost 12 bases and the V segment lost 5 bases, leaving 8 bases of the junction unmatched. The CDR3 DNA sequence: TGTGCCACCAGTGTCATGCTCGACAGGGGGCAGTTCTTC. It translates to CATSVMLDRGQFF.

This clonotype was counted many times. The chain links TRBV28 to TRBJ2-7; 7 nucleotides match TRBD1. The CDR3 runs 16 residues. The germline V gene encodes CDR1 MDHEN and CDR2 SYDVKM. Trimming removed 6 bases from V and 1 base from J; junction bases left unmatched: 12. CDR3 amino acids: CASSPPQGVASYEQYF. The CDR3 nucleotides are TGTGCCAGCAGCCCTCCTCAGGGGGTTGCATCCTACGAGCAGTACTTC.

This clonotype was counted ten times or more. The gene calls are TRBV5-1 and TRBJ2-7; D unclear. V was cut by 5 bases and J by 2 bases, with 17 bases left in between. The CDR3 sequence is 15 residues long. Germline lookup yields CDR1 SGHRS and CDR2 YFSETQ. CDR3 nucleotides: TGCGCCAGCAGGTTAGGCGACTCGTCCCCCTACGAGCAGTACTTC. Protein: CASRLGDSSPYEQYF.

V usage is TRBV6-1 and J usage is TRBJ2-3, with TRBD1 as a possible D gene (5 bases). With 6 bases removed from V and 4 bases from J, the gap between germline ends came to 8 bases. Germline CDR1 and CDR2: MNHNS and SASEGT. The CDR3 is made up of 12 amino acids. Here the CDR3 reads CASRSGPDTQYF. In DNA, the CDR3 is TGTGCCAGCAGATCAGGGCCAGATACGCAGTATTTT.

As regards this clonotype: The junction differs from germline at one of its ends, possibly a read error. J is TRBJ2-3 and V is TRBV20-1; D gene ambiguous. The CDR3 sequence is 12 residues long. CDR1 is DFQATT, CDR2 SNEGSKA, per germline (reference sequence). This CDR3 reads CSARERPDPRYF. Written as DNA, the CDR3 is TGCAGTGCTAGAGAACGCCCCGATCCGCGGTACTTT.

This clonotype has a handful of counts. The chain has TRBV9 and TRBJ2-3; TRBD2 aligns across 8 bases. CDR1 is SGDLS and CDR2 is YYNGEE in the germline V gene. V shed 0 bases, J shed 3 bases, and the junction held 3 bases outside the gene matches. This CDR3 region has 15 residues. This CDR3 reads CASSVGRGATDTQYF. CDR3 coding DNA: TGTGCCAGCAGCGTAGGGCGGGGGGCTACAGATACGCAGTATTTT.

With regard to this clonotype: Just one base apart from a much larger clone, this may be a read error. V is TRBV5-1 and J is TRBJ1-5; TRBD1 might be the D (5 bases). The CDR3 is 15 amino acids. Germline values: CDR1 SGHRS, CDR2 YFSETQ. The CDR3 region is CVSSLAGALNQPQHF. The CDR3 DNA reads as TGCGTCAGCAGCTTGGCCGGGGCTTTAAATCAGCCCCAGCATTTT. Variable domain in full (rest from reference TRBV5-1 and TRBJ1-5): KAGVTQTPRYLIKTRGQQVTLSCSPISGHRSVSWYQQTPGQGLQFLFEYFSETQRNKGNFPGRFSGRQFSNSRSEMNVSTLELGDSALYLCVSSLAGALNQPQHFGDGTRLSIL.